Below are 8 T cell receptor beta chains sequenced from a single sample in a study of beta chain features in type 1 diabetes. Sequenced material consisted of expressed TCRB transcripts (all of the isolated RNA was reverse transcribed). Data came from immunoSEQ multiplex PCR; TCRdb stores just in-frame clones and leaves some out. The table includes more than 130,000 clones, roughly 7.2% detected once. Material: central memory CD4+ T cells from blood. The receptors stem from a woman under 40 in good health.

This clone was counted a few times. J is TRBJ2-6 and V is TRBV2, with 7 bases matching TRBD1. Germline V gene sequence: CDR1 SNHLY, CDR2 FYNNEI. V was pared by 9 bases and J by 4 bases, with 6 bases of the junction left unmatched. The CDR3 is 14 residues long. Written as DNA, the CDR3 is TGTGCCAGTACGACAGGGTCCGGGGCCAACGTCCTGACTTTC. Its translation is CASTTGSGANVLTF. The full variable domain, rest sourced from reference TRBV2 and TRBJ2-6, is EPEVTQTPSHQVTQMGQEVILRCVPISNHLYFYWYRQILGQKVEFLVSFYNNEISEKSEIFDDQFSVERPDGSNFTLKIRSTKLEDSAMYFCASTTGSGANVLTFGAGSRLTVL.

This clone was counted a few times. V usage is TRBV7-3 and J usage is TRBJ2-1; TRBD2 aligns across 7 bases. Germline assignment: CDR1 SGHTA and CDR2 FQGTGA. With 4 bases clipped from V and 10 bases from J, the junction kept 7 bases outside the gene matches. The CDR3 extends over 13 amino acids. The CDR3 coding sequence is TGTGCCAGCAGCTCTGGGACTATTCGCGAGCAGTTCTTC. This translates into CASSSGTIREQFF.

The chain is built from TRBV7-2 and TRBJ1-4, with 9 positions matching TRBD1. Germline CDR1 reads SGHTA; CDR2 reads FQGNSA. V shed 5 bases, J shed 5 bases, and the junction held 6 bases outside the gene matches. CDR3 size: 15 residues. The CDR3 is CASSQNGQGNEKLFF. The CDR3 DNA is TGTGCCAGCAGCCAGAATGGACAGGGGAATGAAAAACTGTTTTTT.

This clone came up a few times. This chain links TRBV6-5 with TRBJ1-1; no definite D call. V lost 10 bases and J lost 5, with 14 bases in between. Germline V gene sequence: CDR1 MNHEY, CDR2 SVGAGI. The CDR3 loop spans 12 amino acids. As DNA, the CDR3 is TGTGCCACCCAACTATCAACGACTGAAGCTTTCTTT. Its translation is CATQLSTTEAFF.

This clone turned up a few times. The genes are TRBV28 and TRBJ2-2; 9 bases fit TRBD1. In germline, CDR1 is MDHEN, CDR2 SYDVKM. V shed 5 bases and J 5 bases; nucleotides not matched to a gene: 12. CDR3 size: 17 residues. CDR3 region: CASSRNHGTGMTGELFF. CDR3 coding DNA: TGTGCCAGCAGTCGTAACCACGGGACAGGGATGACCGGGGAGCTGTTTTTT.

This clone came up many times. V and J are TRBV30 and TRBJ2-7; D gene unclear. This CDR3 region has 12 residues. Trimming stripped 2 bases from V and 4 bases from J, with 9 bases between. CDR1 is GTSNPN, CDR2 SVGIG, per germline (reference sequence). CDR3 loop: CAWSLTAYEQYF. The DNA for the CDR3 is TGTGCCTGGAGTCTCACAGCATACGAGCAGTACTTC.

This clone has just a few counts. The chain combines TRBV30 with TRBJ2-7; 9 bases are a match to TRBD1. Looked up from germline, CDR1 is GTSNPN and CDR2 is SVGIG (reference sequence). The CDR3 sequence is 14 residues long. Trimming removed 6 bases from V and 5 bases from J; junction bases left unmatched: 11. CDR3 sequence reads: CACTGGLKRNEQYF. DNA for the CDR3: TGTGCCTGTACAGGGGGCCTCAAACGGAACGAGCAGTACTTC. The whole variable domain, remainder taken from reference TRBV30 and TRBJ2-7, is SQTIHQWPATLVQPVGSPLSLECTVEGTSNPNLYWYRQAAGRGLQLLFYSVGIGQISSEVPQNLSASRPQDRQFILSSKKLLLSDSGFYLCACTGGLKRNEQYFGPGTRLTVT.

The table lists this clone with many counts. The J gene is TRBJ2-1, the V gene TRBV28; D gene ambiguous. Deletions cut 6 bases from V and 13 bases from J, with 22 bases between. The CDR3 contains 14 residues. From germline, CDR1 is MDHEN and CDR2 SYDVKM. CDR3 DNA: TGTGCCAGCAGCCCCAAACGTGACGCAGGCAGACAGTTCTTC. Translation gives CASSPKRDAGRQFF.